This TCR beta chain was obtained from a study of shared clonotypes between healthy human individuals. General study results and limits: Naive subsets, compared against memory subsets, generally had larger estimated richness values.

A word on this clone: Its target is not known.

Germline-derived CDR1 and CDR2 are MNHEY and SVGAGI. The CDR3 is made up of 14 amino acids. Assay: immunoSEQ multiplex PCR; the TCRdb copy retains only in-frame clones and omits some. This sample yields 2 million to 2.5 million clones, of which 90% to 95% are seen a single time; 0.35% to 0.45% belongs to the top ten. This receptor was taken from a man younger than 35 in good health. Some clones in this sample may be carry-over from other donors' samples. The sequenced sample consisted of naive CD4+ T cells from PBMCs. Stated subset: CD45RA+ positively selected. This chain links TRBV6-5 with TRBJ2-5; no definite D call. The better agreement between TRBJ2-7 and the DNA end casts doubt on the J call. The CDR3 region has the DNA TGTGCCAGCACCACTGCTCCGGGTACCTACGAGCAGTACTTC. Amino acids: CASTTAPGTYEQYF.